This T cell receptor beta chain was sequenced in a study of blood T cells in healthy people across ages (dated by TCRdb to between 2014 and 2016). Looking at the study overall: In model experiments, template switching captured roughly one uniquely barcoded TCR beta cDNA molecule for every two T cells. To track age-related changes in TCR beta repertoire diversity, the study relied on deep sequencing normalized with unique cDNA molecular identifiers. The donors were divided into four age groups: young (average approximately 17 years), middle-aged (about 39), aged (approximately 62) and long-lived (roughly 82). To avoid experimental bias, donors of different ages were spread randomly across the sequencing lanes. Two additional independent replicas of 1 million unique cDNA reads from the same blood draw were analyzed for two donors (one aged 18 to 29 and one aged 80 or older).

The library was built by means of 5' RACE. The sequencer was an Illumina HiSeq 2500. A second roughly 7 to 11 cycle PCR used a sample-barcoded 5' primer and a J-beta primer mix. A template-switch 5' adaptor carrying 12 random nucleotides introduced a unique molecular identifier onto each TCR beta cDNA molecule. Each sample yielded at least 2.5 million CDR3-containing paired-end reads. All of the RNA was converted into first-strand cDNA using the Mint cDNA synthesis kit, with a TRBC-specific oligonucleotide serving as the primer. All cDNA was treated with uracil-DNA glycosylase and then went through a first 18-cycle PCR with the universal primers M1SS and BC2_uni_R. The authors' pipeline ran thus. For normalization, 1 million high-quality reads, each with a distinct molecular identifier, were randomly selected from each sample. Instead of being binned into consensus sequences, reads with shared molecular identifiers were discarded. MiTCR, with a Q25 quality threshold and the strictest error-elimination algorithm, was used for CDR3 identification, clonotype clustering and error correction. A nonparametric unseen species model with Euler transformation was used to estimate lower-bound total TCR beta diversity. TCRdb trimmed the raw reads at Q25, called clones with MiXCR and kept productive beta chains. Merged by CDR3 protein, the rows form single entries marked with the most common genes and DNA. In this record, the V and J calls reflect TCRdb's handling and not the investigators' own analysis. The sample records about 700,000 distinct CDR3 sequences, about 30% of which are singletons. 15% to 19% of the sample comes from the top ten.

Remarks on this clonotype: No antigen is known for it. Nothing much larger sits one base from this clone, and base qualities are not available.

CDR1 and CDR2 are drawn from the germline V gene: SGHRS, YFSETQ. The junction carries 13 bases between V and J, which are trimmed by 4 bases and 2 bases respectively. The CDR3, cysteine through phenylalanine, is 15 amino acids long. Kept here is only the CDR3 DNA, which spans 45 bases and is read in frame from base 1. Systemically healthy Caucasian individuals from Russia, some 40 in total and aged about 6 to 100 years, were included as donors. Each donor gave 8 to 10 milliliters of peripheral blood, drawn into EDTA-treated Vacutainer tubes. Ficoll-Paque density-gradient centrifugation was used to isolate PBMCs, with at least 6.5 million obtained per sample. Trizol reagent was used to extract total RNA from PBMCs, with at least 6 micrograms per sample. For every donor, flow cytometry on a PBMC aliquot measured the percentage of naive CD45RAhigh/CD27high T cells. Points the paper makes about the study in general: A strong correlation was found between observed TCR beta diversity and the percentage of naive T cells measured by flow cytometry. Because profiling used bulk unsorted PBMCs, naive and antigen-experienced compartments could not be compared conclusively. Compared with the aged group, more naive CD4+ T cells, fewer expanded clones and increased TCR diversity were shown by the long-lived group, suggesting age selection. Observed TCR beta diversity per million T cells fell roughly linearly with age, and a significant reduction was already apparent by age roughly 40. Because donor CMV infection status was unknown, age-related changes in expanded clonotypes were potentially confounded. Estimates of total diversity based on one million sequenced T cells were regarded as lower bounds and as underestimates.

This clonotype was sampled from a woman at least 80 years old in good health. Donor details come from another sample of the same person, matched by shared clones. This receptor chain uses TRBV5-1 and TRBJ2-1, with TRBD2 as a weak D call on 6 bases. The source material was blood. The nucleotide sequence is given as TGCGCCAGCAGCCCAGTAAGCGGGCCCTACAATGAGCAGTTCTTC. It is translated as CASSPVSGPYNEQFF. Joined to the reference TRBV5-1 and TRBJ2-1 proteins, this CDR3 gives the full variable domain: KAGVTQTPRYLIKTRGQQVTLSCSPISGHRSVSWYQQTPGQGLQFLFEYFSETQRNKGNFPGRFSGRQFSNSRSEMNVSTLELGDSALYLCASSPVSGPYNEQFFGPGTRLTVL.